The present T cell receptor beta chain was sequenced within a study of blood T cell repertoires in COVID-19. CDR3 length: 16 residues. Germline assignment: CDR1 MNHNY and CDR2 SVGAGI (reference sequence). V lost 2 bases, J lost 8 bases, and 18 bases lay in between. Produced via immunoSEQ multiplex PCR; TCRdb's table is partial and in-frame only. The data contain 150,000 to 200,000 clones, 65% to 85% of them singletons. The chain carries TRBV6-6 and TRBJ1-4; a weak D match, TRBD1 (6 bases). The sequencing sample was made of peripheral blood. The sequence was collected from a woman aged 25 to 39 with acute or convalescent COVID-19. The CDR3 DNA is TGTGCCAGCAGTTACGACGGACAGCCGCCTAGCGAAAAACTGTTTTTT. It codes for CASSYDGQPPSEKLFF.